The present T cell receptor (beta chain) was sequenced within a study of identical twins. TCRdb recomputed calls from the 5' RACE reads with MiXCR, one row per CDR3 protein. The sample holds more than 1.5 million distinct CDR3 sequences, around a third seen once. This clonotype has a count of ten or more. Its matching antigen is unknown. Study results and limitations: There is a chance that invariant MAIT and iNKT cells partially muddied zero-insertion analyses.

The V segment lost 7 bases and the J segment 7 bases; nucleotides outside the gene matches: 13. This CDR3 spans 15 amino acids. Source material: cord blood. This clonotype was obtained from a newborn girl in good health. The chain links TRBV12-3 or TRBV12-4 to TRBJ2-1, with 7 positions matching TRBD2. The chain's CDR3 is CASNPTSGTFNEQFF. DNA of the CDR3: TGTGCCAGCAACCCGACCAGCGGGACTTTTAATGAGCAGTTCTTC.